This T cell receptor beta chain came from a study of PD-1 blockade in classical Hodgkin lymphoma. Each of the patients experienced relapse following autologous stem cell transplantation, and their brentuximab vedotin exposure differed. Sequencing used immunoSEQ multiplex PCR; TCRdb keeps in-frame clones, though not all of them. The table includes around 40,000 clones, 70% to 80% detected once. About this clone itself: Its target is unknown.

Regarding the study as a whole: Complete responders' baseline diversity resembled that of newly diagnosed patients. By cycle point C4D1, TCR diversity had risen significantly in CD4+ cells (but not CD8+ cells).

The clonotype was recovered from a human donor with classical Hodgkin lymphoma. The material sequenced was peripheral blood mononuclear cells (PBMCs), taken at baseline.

As DNA, the CDR3 is TGTGCCATCAGTGAGGAAGGGGTAACCTACAATGAGCAGTTCTTC. It specifies CAISEEGVTYNEQFF. The J gene is TRBJ2-1, the V gene TRBV10-3, with a possible D match to TRBD1 (5 bases). V dropped 2 bases and J dropped 2 bases, with 10 bases sitting between them. The CDR3 spans 15 residues. The germline V gene encodes CDR1 ENHRY and CDR2 SYGVKD.